This TCR beta chain is from a study of CD8+CD57+ T cells in acquired aplastic anemia. For the study at large: Around 3.2 ug was the average amount of DNA from sorted CD4+ and CD8+ cells.

Trimming removed 5 bases at V and 13 bases at J, with 24 bases between. The CDR3 is made up of 14 amino acids. In germline, CDR1 is SGHTA, CDR2 FQGNSA. Genomic DNA provided the template from which TCR beta VDJ and CDR3 profiles were obtained. TCRdb independently ran MiXCR on the reads; one entry per CDR3 protein. The sample lists around 400,000 distinct CDR3 sequences, under 80% seen once, with less than 4% in the top ten. The sample taken for sequencing was sorted CD4+, CD8+, or CD8+CD57+ T cells (not recorded which) from PBMCs. The V call is TRBV7-2, the J call TRBJ2-7, with D maybe TRBD1 (6 bases). This receptor was taken from a human donor in good health, serving as a control. CDR3 residues: CASSPSTGDTEAYF. The CDR3 coding sequence is TGTGCCAGCAGCCCCAGCACCGGGGACACCGAAGCTTACTTC.